A selection of T cell receptor beta chains follows, all from one sample in a study of beta chain features in type 1 diabetes. Libraries were prepared by immunoSEQ multiplex PCR; TCRdb keeps only in-frame clonotypes and omits some of them. The sample lists around 99,000 clones; 30% to 50% were seen once. Sequencing was performed on stem cell memory CD4+ T cells from blood. All receptors come from a woman younger than 35 in good health. Each CDR3 is given with its conserved first and last residue. A D gene is named only where the DNA matches it firmly. The listing skips clone size in some rows; elsewhere it reads once, few, many or a size class.

clone size	V gene	J gene	D gene	CDR3 protein	CDR3 DNA
-	TRBV7-2	TRBJ2-7	-	CASSFTSLTGPYEQYF	TGTGCCAGCAGCTTCACATCACTAACAGGTCCGTACGAGCAGTACTTC
-	TRBV5-6	TRBJ1-2	-	CASSPRRGSRYGYTF	TGTGCCAGCAGCCCCAGGCGGGGGAGCAGGTATGGCTACACCTTC
few	TRBV5-5	TRBJ2-1	TRBD1	CASSPSDRVVF	TGTGCCAGCAGCCCATCCGACAGGGTCGTCTTC
-	TRBV2	TRBJ1-1	TRBD1	CASRTGTRPLNTEAFF	TGTGCCAGCAGGACAGGGACCCGGCCGTTGAACACTGAAGCTTTCTTT
-	TRBV29-1	TRBJ2-7	-	CSVEGAAGASYEQYF	TGCAGCGTTGAAGGGGCGGCAGGGGCCTCCTACGAGCAGTACTTC
few	TRBV29-1	TRBJ1-2	TRBD1	CSVGQGGYTF	TGCAGCGTTGGACAGGGAGGCTACACCTTC
-	TRBV5-6	TRBJ1-2	-	CASRTLQGLNYGYTF	TGTGCCAGCAGGACGTTGCAGGGGCTCAACTATGGCTACACCTTC
-	TRBV7-9	TRBJ2-1	TRBD2	CASRDRGVVAGVSEQFF	TGTGCCAGCAGGGATCGGGGGGTGGTAGCGGGAGTAAGTGAGCAGTTCTTC
-	TRBV19	TRBJ1-5	-	CASSQTVSNQPQHF	TGTGCCAGTAGTCAGACAGTAAGCAATCAGCCCCAGCATTTT
few	TRBV19	TRBJ1-2	TRBD1	CATDHGQGVNGYTF	TGTGCCACCGACCACGGACAGGGGGTCAATGGCTACACCTTC
once	TRBV5-4	TRBJ2-2	TRBD1	CASSKRDRATGELFF	TGTGCCAGCAGCAAGCGGGACAGGGCCACCGGGGAGCTGTTTTTT
-	TRBV6-6	TRBJ2-3	TRBD1	CASSHRDRVTDTQYF	TGTGCCAGCAGCCACCGGGACAGGGTAACAGATACGCAGTATTTT
-	TRBV7-6	TRBJ2-1	TRBD2	CASSRLANEQFF	TGTGCCAGCAGCAGACTAGCGAATGAGCAGTTCTTC
few	TRBV4-3	TRBJ1-2	TRBD1	CASSPEWDSYGYTF	TGCGCCAGCAGCCCGGAATGGGACAGCTATGGCTACACCTTC
-	TRBV14	TRBJ2-6	TRBD1	CASSQRQGVTGANVLTF	TGTGCCAGCAGCCAACGACAGGGGGTTACTGGGGCCAACGTCCTGACTTTC
few	TRBV19	TRBJ1-1	TRBD1	CASIKGQGDGTEAFF	TGTGCCAGTATCAAGGGACAGGGGGATGGGACTGAAGCTTTCTTT
-	TRBV29-1	TRBJ2-4	-	CSVEDRVIQYF	TGCAGCGTTGAAGACAGGGTCATTCAGTACTTC
-	TRBV28	TRBJ1-1	-	CASSPTGLSTEAFF	TGTGCCAGCAGTCCCACAGGGTTGAGCACTGAAGCTTTCTTT
few	TRBV7-9	TRBJ2-5	TRBD2	CASSFGTSGKETQYF	TGTGCCAGCAGCTTCGGGACTAGCGGGAAAGAGACCCAGTACTTC
few	TRBV19	TRBJ2-5	-	CASSHPSAETQYF	TGTGCCAGTAGTCACCCTAGCGCGGAGACCCAGTACTTC
-	TRBV27	TRBJ1-1	-	CASSPLFMLVWGGGAEAFF	TGTGCCAGCAGTCCTCTTTTCATGTTGGTATGGGGGGGAGGGGCTGAAGCTTTCTTT
-	TRBV6-1	TRBJ2-1	-	CASTPRAAYNEQFF	TGTGCCAGCACGCCGCGGGCAGCCTACAATGAGCAGTTCTTC
few	TRBV5-4	TRBJ1-4	TRBD1	CASSWDSYEKLFF	TGTGCCAGCAGCTGGGACAGCTATGAAAAACTGTTTTTT
-	TRBV7-6	TRBJ2-5	-	CASSFYRVQETQYF	TGTGCCAGCAGCTTTTACAGGGTCCAAGAGACCCAGTACTTC
-	TRBV25-1	TRBJ2-7	-	CASSPGNAYEQYF	TGTGCCAGCAGTCCCGGTAATGCCTACGAGCAGTACTTC
few	TRBV15	TRBJ1-2	TRBD1	CATSRDVDRAGSGYTF	TGTGCCACCAGCAGAGATGTCGACAGGGCTGGAAGTGGCTACACCTTC
once	TRBV6-5	TRBJ1-2	-	CASTQRRQGGGYTF	TGTGCCAGCACCCAGAGAAGGCAGGGAGGGGGCTACACCTTC
few	TRBV11-3	TRBJ1-5	-	CASSLGPGVTTSNQPQHF	TGTGCCAGCAGCTTAGGGCCGGGTGTCACCACTAGCAATCAGCCCCAGCATTTT
-	TRBV9	TRBJ2-1	TRBD2	CASSVMGSSGRNEQFF	TGTGCCAGCAGCGTCATGGGCTCTAGCGGGAGGAATGAGCAGTTCTTC